These T cell receptor beta chains were read from a single sample in a study of T cells in Graves' hyperthyroidism and ophthalmopathy. Via MiXCR, TCRdb re-called the multiplex PCR reads, giving one row per CDR3 protein. The table records hundreds of thousands of distinct CDR3 sequences, approximately 15% of them present only once. The sequenced sample consisted of blood. Receptors were obtained from a woman between 40 and 50 years old with Graves' ophthalmopathy. Each CDR3 is given with its conserved first and last residue. The D gene is left open where the match is weak. Some rows have no size entry. The others give once, few or many, or a class for an expanded clone.

clone_size j_call v_call d_call cdr3_length cdr3_aa cdr3_nt
many TRBJ1-5 TRBV20-1 . 12 CSVAGGNQPQHF TGCAGTGTCGCCGGGGGTAATCAGCCCCAGCATTTT
many TRBJ2-7 TRBV6-2/TRBV6-3 . 11 CASSLGSEQYF TGTGCCAGCAGTCTGGGCTCCGAGCAGTACTTC
few TRBJ1-1 TRBV18 TRBD1 15 CASSRLTGVNTEAFF TGTGCCAGCTCACGTTTAACAGGGGTGAACACTGAAGCTTTCTTT
many TRBJ1-2 TRBV28 . 13 CASSSDLTRGYTF TGTGCCAGCAGTTCAGACCTCACTCGGGGCTACACCTTC
many TRBJ2-2 TRBV11-3 . 13 CASREGGTGELFF TGTGCCAGCAGGGAAGGAGGTACCGGGGAGCTGTTTTTT
many TRBJ2-5 TRBV7-8 TRBD2 15 CASSLAGGPSETQYF TGTGCCAGCAGCTTAGCGGGAGGGCCATCAGAGACCCAGTACTTC
many TRBJ2-7 TRBV7-9 . 14 CASSLELSRDEQYF TGTGCCAGCAGCTTAGAGTTGTCTCGGGACGAGCAGTACTTC
many TRBJ1-5 TRBV6-1 . 13 CASTRSDNQPQHF TGTGCCAGCACAAGGTCCGATAATCAGCCCCAGCATTTT
. TRBJ2-7 TRBV10-3 TRBD2 15 CAISELAGGGFEQYF TGTGCCATCAGTGAGTTGGCGGGAGGAGGTTTCGAGCAGTACTTC
few TRBJ2-5 TRBV20-1 . 13 CSASPQGEETQYF TGCAGTGCTAGTCCCCAGGGAGAAGAGACCCAGTACTTC
many TRBJ2-5 TRBV14 . 14 CASSQGVKQETQYF TGTGCCAGCAGCCAAGGAGTCAAACAAGAGACCCAGTACTTC
. TRBJ1-6 TRBV5-1 TRBD1 14 CASSSYRGDSPLHF TGCGCCAGCAGCTCATACAGGGGTGATTCACCCCTCCACTTT
few TRBJ2-2 TRBV20-1 TRBD2 14 CSASTSGATGELFF TGCAGTGCTAGCACTAGCGGGGCCACCGGGGAGCTGTTTTTT
many TRBJ2-7 TRBV11-1 . 14 CASSLYPTPYEQYF TGTGCCAGCAGCCTATATCCAACCCCCTACGAGCAGTACTTC
many TRBJ2-7 TRBV6-2/TRBV6-3 . 14 CASSSLGRTYEQYF TGTGCCAGCAGTTCGCTGGGACGCACCTACGAGCAGTACTTC
few TRBJ2-7 TRBV10-3 TRBD1 16 CAISAHRDSSSYEQYF TGTGCCATCAGTGCACACCGGGACAGTTCCTCCTACGAGCAGTACTTC
many TRBJ2-7 TRBV5-1 . 14 CASRERPGSYEQYF TGCGCCAGCAGGGAACGGCCAGGTTCCTACGAGCAGTACTTC
many TRBJ2-5 TRBV6-1 . 14 CASSADRSQETQYF TGTGCCAGCAGTGCGGACCGATCGCAAGAGACCCAGTACTTC
few TRBJ2-7 TRBV7-9 TRBD1 15 CASSSVTGLIYEQYF TGTGCCAGCAGCTCAGTGACAGGGCTAATCTACGAGCAGTACTTC
. TRBJ2-7 TRBV12-3/TRBV12-4 . 15 CASSFGIVSSYEQYF TGTGCCAGCAGTTTTGGCATAGTGAGCTCCTACGAGCAGTACTTC
few TRBJ2-6 TRBV12-3/TRBV12-4 . 16 CASSLFSGTGANVLTF TGTGCCAGCAGTTTATTTTCGGGAACTGGGGCCAACGTCCTGACTTTC
many TRBJ2-7 TRBV6-2/TRBV6-3 . 13 CASSYGSGYEQYF TGTGCCAGCAGTTACGGAAGCGGCTACGAGCAGTACTTC
. TRBJ1-5 TRBV13 . 15 CASSFRSASNQPQHF TGTGCCAGCAGCTTTAGATCAGCGAGCAATCAGCCCCAGCATTTT
once TRBJ1-1 TRBV11-3 . 12 CASSFGTTKAFF TGTGCCAGCAGCTTCGGGACGACCAAAGCTTTCTTT
many TRBJ1-1 TRBV28 . 14 CASSPDLLQTEAFF TGTGCCAGCAGTCCTGACCTCCTCCAGACTGAAGCTTTCTTT
few TRBJ1-1 TRBV3-1 . 15 CASSQDFPMNTEAFF TGTGCCAGCAGCCAAGATTTCCCCATGAACACTGAAGCTTTCTTT
many TRBJ1-5 TRBV7-8 TRBD1 13 CASSQGQLKPQHF TGTGCCAGCAGCCAGGGACAGCTAAAACCCCAGCATTTT
few TRBJ1-5 TRBV3-1 . 13 CASSQDWRQPQHF TGTGCCAGCAGCCAAGATTGGCGGCAGCCCCAGCATTTT
many TRBJ2-2 TRBV4-1 . 16 CASRPGFREVAGELFF TGCGCCAGCAGGCCAGGTTTCAGGGAAGTGGCCGGGGAGCTGTTTTTT
many TRBJ1-1 TRBV19 . 16 CASSIDLAVTNTEAFF TGTGCCAGTAGTATAGATTTGGCAGTAACCAACACTGAAGCTTTCTTT
. TRBJ1-1 TRBV18 . 17 CASSPREGGFMNTEAFF TGTGCCAGCTCACCACGTGAAGGGGGTTTCATGAACACTGAAGCTTTCTTT
many TRBJ2-5 TRBV29-1 TRBD1 13 CSVEPGQSETQYF TGCAGCGTTGAACCGGGACAGTCGGAGACCCAGTACTTC
many TRBJ2-7 TRBV6-2/TRBV6-3 TRBD2 16 CASSYAGLAATYEQYF TGTGCCAGCAGTTACGCTGGACTAGCGGCTACCTACGAGCAGTACTTC
many TRBJ2-2 TRBV29-1 . 14 CSGGDGKNTGELFF TGCAGCGGCGGGGACGGAAAGAACACCGGGGAGCTGTTTTTT
many TRBJ1-5 TRBV28 . 14 CASSRGIATQPQHF TGTGCCAGCAGTAGAGGTATAGCAACTCAGCCCCAGCATTTT
many TRBJ2-7 TRBV20-1 . 16 CSTSSFTIHRGTEQYF TGCAGTACCTCCTCATTCACGATCCACCGGGGGACTGAGCAGTACTTC
many TRBJ2-7 TRBV6-1 TRBD2 14 CASSGTSGVYEQYF TGTGCCAGCAGTGGGACTAGCGGGGTCTACGAGCAGTACTTC
many TRBJ2-7 TRBV9 TRBD2 16 CASSVSRTSRTYEQYF TGTGCCAGCAGCGTAAGCCGGACTAGCAGAACTTACGAGCAGTACTTC
many TRBJ2-7 TRBV29-1 TRBD1 13 CSVDWQGAHEQYF TGCAGCGTTGATTGGCAGGGGGCCCACGAGCAGTACTTC
few TRBJ1-5 TRBV30 . 13 CAWSGGGSQPQHF TGTGCCTGGAGTGGGGGGGGGTCTCAGCCCCAGCATTTT
many TRBJ2-5 TRBV4-1 TRBD2 16 CASSQGRTSAQETQYF TGCGCCAGCAGCCAAGGGCGGACTAGCGCGCAAGAGACCCAGTACTTC
. TRBJ2-2 TRBV28 TRBD1 14 CASSYQGEAGELFF TGTGCCAGCAGTTACCAGGGGGAAGCCGGGGAGCTGTTTTTT
many TRBJ2-7 TRBV7-8 TRBD2 14 CASSFGTSTYEQYF TGTGCCAGCAGTTTCGGGACTAGTACCTACGAGCAGTACTTC
. TRBJ2-7 TRBV11-3 TRBD1 15 CASSEHGDSPYEQYF TGTGCCAGCAGCGAACATGGGGACAGTCCCTACGAGCAGTACTTC
many TRBJ1-5 TRBV20-1 . 14 CSALRGSGNQPQHF TGCAGTGCCCTTCGGGGATCGGGCAATCAGCCCCAGCATTTT
. TRBJ1-2 TRBV12-3/TRBV12-4 TRBD1 15 CASSDSPGQGISYTF TGTGCCAGCAGTGACTCTCCGGGACAGGGGATCAGCTACACCTTC
many TRBJ1-3 TRBV30 TRBD1 13 CAWSFTGANTIYF TGTGCCTGGAGTTTCACAGGGGCCAACACCATATATTTT
. TRBJ1-2 TRBV29-1 . 12 CSVDANNYGYTF TGCAGCGTTGACGCAAATAACTATGGCTACACCTTC